The 28 T cell receptor beta chains given below trace back to one sample, sequenced in a study of control samples from healthy donors and cancer patients. Clones were sequenced by immunoSEQ multiplex PCR, and TCRdb holds only the in-frame ones, with some missing. The sample consists of 130,000 or so clones, 89% of them appearing once. Sequencing input: PBMCs. The receptors shown here come from a man aged 50 or older with head and neck cancer.

V usage is TRBV29-1 and J usage is TRBJ2-7, with a weak D call TRBD2 (5 bases). The length of the CDR3 is 15 residues. The V gene's germline CDR1 is SQVTM and CDR2 ANQGSEA. Trimming shortened V by 6 bases and J by 1 base, and 19 bases separated the two germline ends. The CDR3 loop is CSVRGGPSLSYEQYF. The CDR3 DNA follows: TGCAGCGTCCGGGGTGGCCCTTCCCTTTCCTACGAGCAGTACTTC.

The rearrangement links TRBV27 to TRBJ1-2, with a tentative D call TRBD1 (6 bases). Germline V gene sequence: CDR1 MNHEY, CDR2 SMNVEV (reference sequence). V was trimmed by 0 bases and J by 6 bases, leaving 11 bases between them. This CDR3 contains 14 residues. CDR3 bases: TGTGCCAGCAGTTTATCGCCGACAGGTGATGGCTACACCTTC. Protein sequence: CASSLSPTGDGYTF.

This rearrangement joins TRBV28 to TRBJ2-7, with D hard to call. Germline-derived CDR1 and CDR2 are MDHEN and SYDVKM. The CDR3 runs 12 residues. V dropped 9 bases and J dropped 6 bases, with 15 bases sitting between them. The CDR3 spells CASSEEWGEQYF. In nucleotides, the CDR3 is TGTGCCAGTAGTGAGGAGTGGGGCGAGCAGTACTTC.

The table lists this clone with a few counts. Other DNA sequences within the sample encode an identical CDR3. The chain links TRBV11-2 to TRBJ2-7; the D gene is possibly TRBD2 (5 bases). The germline CDR1 and CDR2 sequences are SGHAT and FQNNGV. V lost 0 bases to trimming and J lost 5 bases, with 11 bases between them. The CDR3 is 14 amino acids. CDR3 protein: CASSLDRGGNEQYF. CDR3 DNA sequence: TGTGCCAGCAGCTTAGATCGGGGTGGAAACGAGCAGTACTTC.

The V gene is TRBV5-1, the J gene TRBJ1-1; D ambiguous. The germline V and J ends were trimmed by 9 bases and 4 bases, with 22 bases remaining between them. Germline V lookup: CDR1 SGHRS, CDR2 YFSETQ. The CDR3 runs 15 residues. DNA of the CDR3: TGCGCCACCACGTCGGGTATTGGAGGGAGCACTGAAGCTTTCTTT. Its translation is CATTSGIGGSTEAFF.

V usage is TRBV18 and J usage is TRBJ1-2, with 7 bases matching TRBD1. Germline V gene sequence: CDR1 KGHSH, CDR2 LQKENI. V was clipped by 6 bases and J by 0 bases; unmatched bases: 10. The CDR3 is 16 amino acids. As DNA, the CDR3 is TGTGCCAGCTCCCCAGCGGGGACAGATACTAACTATGGCTACACCTTC. Residues: CASSPAGTDTNYGYTF.

V usage is TRBV3-1 (or the pseudogene TRBV3-2) and J usage is TRBJ2-3; weak D call: TRBD1 (7 bases). Germline-derived CDR1 and CDR2 are LGHDT and YNNKEL (reference sequence). This CDR3 contains 14 residues. With 7 bases removed from V and 8 bases from J, the gap between germline ends came to 19 bases. CDR3 region: CASMVAGTVGTQYF. The CDR3 DNA reads as TGTGCCAGCATGGTGGCGGGGACAGTCGGTACGCAGTATTTT.

The table lists this clone with a count of one. The chain couples TRBV7-9 to TRBJ2-1, with unresolved D. CDR1 is SEHNR, CDR2 FQNEAQ, per germline (reference sequence). The CDR3 is made up of 13 amino acids. Trimming pared 10 bases from V and 4 bases from J, leaving 14 bases between. The CDR3, as DNA: TGTGCCATCGGGCGGATCTTTTACAATGAGCAGTTCTTC. It is translated as CAIGRIFYNEQFF.

The chain joins TRBV5-4 to TRBJ1-3; D remains ambiguous. Germline V CDR1 and CDR2: SGHNT, YYREEE (reference sequence). This CDR3 has 17 amino acids. V dropped 3 bases and J dropped 1 base, with 17 bases sitting between them. The CDR3 DNA reads TGTGCCAGCAGCTCCATGACGGAGGGTAGGTCTGGAAACACCATATATTTT. Residues: CASSSMTEGRSGNTIYF.

This clone was picked up a small number of times. V usage is TRBV28 and J usage is TRBJ2-1; 9 bases agree with TRBD1. CDR1 and CDR2 from the germline V gene are MDHEN and SYDVKM. This CDR3 has 14 amino acids. V trimming: 5 bases; J trimming: 8 bases; junction bases outside the gene matches: 7. The CDR3 loop reads CASSEDRGLYEQFF. CDR3 nucleotide sequence: TGTGCCAGCAGTGAGGACAGGGGTCTCTATGAGCAGTTCTTC.

The chain recombines TRBV9 with TRBJ1-1; TRBD1 might be the D (6 bases). The CDR3 length is 13 residues. V was shortened by 3 bases and J by 2 bases, with 8 bases between the two germline ends. Looked up from germline, CDR1 is SGDLS and CDR2 is YYNGEE. In DNA form, the CDR3 reads TGTGCCAGCAGCGAGGGGGGAAACACTGAAGCTTTCTTT. Its translation is CASSEGGNTEAFF.

Turning to this clone: Different DNA sequences within this sample yield the same CDR3. V is TRBV11-2 and J is TRBJ2-7; D gene unclear. The V end was cut by 1 base, the J end by 0 bases, with 7 bases between. Germline V gives CDR1 SGHAT, CDR2 FQNNGV. The CDR3 has 14 amino acids. In DNA form, the CDR3 reads TGTGCCAGCAGCTTAGGTTTTAGCTCCTACGAGCAGTACTTC. Translated, it gives CASSLGFSSYEQYF.

In nucleotides, the CDR3 is TGCGCCAGCAGCTTGACCAGGCCCACTGAAGCTTTCTTT. Protein product: CASSLTRPTEAFF. The chain carries TRBV5-1 and TRBJ1-1; no definite D call. The CDR3 consists of 13 residues. The germline V gene encodes CDR1 SGHRS and CDR2 YFSETQ. Trimming stripped 1 base from V and 4 bases from J, with 8 bases between. The entire variable domain, with the rest obtained from reference TRBV5-1 and TRBJ1-1, is as follows: KAGVTQTPRYLIKTRGQQVTLSCSPISGHRSVSWYQQTPGQGLQFLFEYFSETQRNKGNFPGRFSGRQFSNSRSEMNVSTLELGDSALYLCASSLTRPTEAFFGQGTRLTVV.

The rearrangement uses TRBV11-2 and TRBJ2-1, with TRBD2 matching 10 bases. The CDR3 has 16 amino acids. Germline CDR1 reads SGHAT; CDR2 reads FQNNGV. J lost 4 bases, V lost 4 bases, and 7 bases had no gene match. CDR3 sequence (DNA): TGTGCCAGCAGCTCAACTAGCGGGATGGGTTACAATGAGCAGTTCTTC. This sequence encodes CASSSTSGMGYNEQFF.

This chain links TRBV4-2 with TRBJ2-7; D possibly corresponds to TRBD1 (5 bases). CDR3 size: 16 residues. V shed 0 bases and J shed 0 bases, with 12 bases lying between them. Germline V gene lookup returns CDR1 LGHNA and CDR2 YNFKEQ. DNA for the CDR3: TGTGCCAGCAGCCAAGATCCCGACAGTTACTCCTACGAGCAGTACTTC. It codes for CASSQDPDSYSYEQYF.

The V call is TRBV15, the J call TRBJ1-2, with D maybe TRBD1 (5 bases). Germline loops: CDR1 LNHNV, CDR2 YYDKDF (reference sequence). Trimming pared 5 bases from V and 4 bases from J, leaving 17 bases between. The CDR3 is 15 amino acids. The CDR3 sequence is CATSDFRGGSYGYTF. DNA of the CDR3: TGTGCCACCAGCGACTTCCGCGGGGGATCCTATGGCTACACCTTC.

The V gene is TRBV28, the J gene TRBJ1-1; D gene ambiguous. Germline CDR1 and CDR2: MDHEN and SYDVKM. Deletions cut 8 bases from V and 8 bases from J, with 15 bases between. CDR3 length equals 12 residues. The CDR3 nucleotides read TGTGCCAGCCGTCCGGCTGGGAGAGAAGCTTTCTTT. Translated, it gives CASRPAGREAFF.

This clone was detected only a few times. The V call is TRBV11-2, the J call TRBJ2-5, with TRBD2 identical over 9 bases. The J segment lost 5 bases and the V segment lost 5 bases, leaving 9 bases of the junction unmatched. CDR3 length: 15 amino acids. CDR1 is SGHAT and CDR2 is FQNNGV in the germline V gene. As DNA, the CDR3 is TGTGCCAGCAGCCCCGGACTAGCGAGTTGGGAGACCCAGTACTTC. Protein product: CASSPGLASWETQYF.

This clone was recorded only once. The V and J genes are TRBV9 and TRBJ2-3; D call uncertain. Germline V gene lookup returns CDR1 SGDLS and CDR2 YYNGEE. The CDR3 spans 12 residues. Trimming took 2 bases from V and 3 from J, leaving 4 bases between them. CDR3: CASSVVTDTQYF. In DNA form, the CDR3 reads TGTGCCAGCAGCGTTGTAACAGATACGCAGTATTTT.

V is TRBV6-6 and J is TRBJ1-1, with D uncertain. V lost 0 bases to trimming and J lost 6 bases, with 8 bases between them. The CDR3 is made up of 13 amino acids. Germline CDR1 MNHNY, CDR2 SVGAGI (reference sequence). The DNA of the CDR3 is TGTGCCAGCAGTTACTCGTTTAAGGCTGAAGCTTTCTTT. Protein sequence: CASSYSFKAEAFF.

The chain recombines TRBV6-5 with TRBJ1-1, with D hard to call. Trimming cost V 2 bases and J 5 bases, with 12 bases left between them. Germline assignment: CDR1 MNHEY and CDR2 SVGAGI. CDR3 length: 14 residues. Here the CDR3 DNA reads TGTGCCAGCAGTTACGGCGGCGGAAGGACTGAAGCTTTCTTT. It is translated as CASSYGGGRTEAFF.

This chain connects TRBV4-1 to TRBJ2-7; D not certain. The V end was cut by 0 bases, the J end by 0 bases, with 9 bases between. The CDR3 spans 15 residues. Germline V CDR1 and CDR2: MGHRA, YSYEKL. Here the CDR3 reads CASSQEQSLSYEQYF. CDR3 in DNA: TGCGCCAGCAGCCAAGAACAGTCGCTCTCCTACGAGCAGTACTTC.

The V call is TRBV20-1, the J call TRBJ2-5; D possibly corresponds to TRBD2 (5 bases). Trimming stripped 3 bases from V and 5 bases from J, with 19 bases between. The CDR3 length is 15 residues. Germline values: CDR1 DFQATT, CDR2 SNEGSKA (reference sequence). CDR3 nucleotides: TGCAGTGCTAGTGGGCGGACTCCCGGCGGCGAGACCCAGTACTTC. Translating gives CSASGRTPGGETQYF.

This clone was detected only a few times. The gene calls are TRBV19 and TRBJ1-1; D is unresolved. CDR3 length equals 12 residues. CDR1 is LNHDA and CDR2 is SQIVND in the germline V gene (reference sequence). V shed 7 bases and J shed 0 bases, with 6 bases lying between them. CDR3 amino acids: CASTNMNTEAFF. The DNA of the CDR3 is TGTGCCAGTACTAACATGAACACTGAAGCTTTCTTT. Filled out from reference TRBV19 and TRBJ1-1, the complete variable domain reads DGGITQSPKYLFRKEGQNVTLSCEQNLNHDAMYWYRQDPGQGLRLIYYSQIVNDFQKGDIAEGYSVSREKKESFPLTVTSAQKNPTAFYLCASTNMNTEAFFGQGTRLTVV.

This clone was observed once. The V and J genes are TRBV4-1 and TRBJ1-1; tentatively, D is TRBD1 (5 bases). CDR1 and CDR2 from the germline V gene are MGHRA and YSYEKL. Trimming shortened V by 4 bases and J by 6 bases, and 18 bases separated the two germline ends. The CDR3 has 15 amino acids. CDR3 sequence: CASSPSPKDNAEAFF. The CDR3 DNA reads as TGCGCCAGCAGCCCCTCCCCCAAGGACAACGCTGAAGCTTTCTTT.

This clone has just one count. This sequence joins TRBV6-5 and TRBJ2-1, with D uncertain. CDR1 and CDR2 from the germline V gene are MNHEY and SVGAGI. The CDR3 loop spans 13 amino acids. V was shortened by 0 bases and J by 10 bases, with 10 bases between the two germline ends. The CDR3 sequence: CASSYSSMEEQFF. In DNA form, the CDR3 reads TGTGCCAGCAGTTACTCGAGTATGGAAGAGCAGTTCTTC.

The chain links TRBV27 to TRBJ1-6, with 9 bases fitting TRBD1. Trimming took 6 bases from V and 4 from J; bases not matched to a gene: 1. CDR1 and CDR2 (germline): MNHEY, SMNVEV (reference sequence). The CDR3 loop spans 14 amino acids. The CDR3 DNA reads as TGTGCCAGCAGCGGGACAGGGTATAATTCACCCCTCCACTTT. It codes for CASSGTGYNSPLHF.

The V call is TRBV3-1 (or the pseudogene TRBV3-2), the J call TRBJ1-6; tentative D call: TRBD1 (6 bases). Germline-derived CDR1 and CDR2 are LGHDT and YNNKEL (reference sequence). The V end lost 5 bases, the J end lost 11 bases, and 16 bases lay between the germline ends. The CDR3 covers 14 residues. DNA of the CDR3: TGTGCCAGCAGCGGACACGTTGAGGGGGCACCCCTCCACTTT. It is translated as CASSGHVEGAPLHF.